This T cell receptor (beta chain) is from a study of glioma-infiltrating T cells. Overall study findings and caveats: Above-expected tissue-blood divergence occurred in all gliomas, most in low-grade ones. Very few CDR3 sequences were shared between tissue and blood.

Using RNA template, CDR3s of TCR alpha and beta were amplified with iRepertoire arm-PCR. Input was roughly 85-400 ng of tissue mRNA or PBMC total RNA. TCRdb re-called the multiplex PCR reads through MiXCR, storing one row per CDR3 protein. The sample consists of about 180,000 distinct CDR3 sequences, over 40% of them appearing once. Germline CDR1 reads DFQATT; CDR2 reads SNEGSKA (reference sequence). The V segment lost 0 bases and the J segment 3 bases; nucleotides outside the gene matches: 4. This CDR3 contains 15 residues. Many counts were recorded for this clonotype. Antigen unknown. The V and J genes are TRBV20-1 and TRBJ2-7, with TRBD2 identical over 11 bases. The source material was glioma tissue, nonneoplastic brain tissue, or PBMCs (not recorded which). This receptor was taken from a human donor with low-grade glioma or glioblastoma, undergoing nonglioma brain surgery, or in good health (not recorded which). As DNA, the CDR3 is TGCAGTGCTAGAGATAGACTAGCGGGGATCTACGAGCAGTACTTC. Translation gives CSARDRLAGIYEQYF.